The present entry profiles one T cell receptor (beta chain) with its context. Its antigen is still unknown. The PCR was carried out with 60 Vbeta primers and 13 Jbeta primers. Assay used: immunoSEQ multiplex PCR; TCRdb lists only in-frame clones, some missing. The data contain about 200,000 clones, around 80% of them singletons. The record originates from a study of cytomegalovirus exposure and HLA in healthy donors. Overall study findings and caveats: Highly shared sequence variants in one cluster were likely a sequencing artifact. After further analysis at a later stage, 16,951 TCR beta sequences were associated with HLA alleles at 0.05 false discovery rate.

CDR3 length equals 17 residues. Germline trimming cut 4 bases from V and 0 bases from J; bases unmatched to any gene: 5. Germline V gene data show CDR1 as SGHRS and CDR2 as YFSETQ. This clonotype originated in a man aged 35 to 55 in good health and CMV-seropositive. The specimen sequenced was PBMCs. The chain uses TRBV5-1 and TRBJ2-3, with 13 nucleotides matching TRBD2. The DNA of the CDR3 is TGCGCCAGCAGCCCGGGACTAGCGGGACCTAGCACAGATACGCAGTATTTT. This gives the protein CASSPGLAGPSTDTQYF.